This TCR beta chain emerged from a study of chronic HIV infection and antiretroviral therapy. This clonotype was found a few times. MiXCR, run by TCRdb on the 5' RACE reads, gives a single entry per CDR3 protein. Of just over 30,000 distinct CDR3 sequences listed, around 8.6% were seen once; the top ten hold roughly 2.4%. There are 12 residues in the CDR3. V was shortened by 2 bases and J by 0 bases, with 5 bases between the two germline ends. CDR1 is DFQATT, CDR2 SNEGSKA, per germline (reference sequence). This chain connects TRBV20-1 to TRBJ2-7; D unclear. Source material: peripheral blood. The TCR comes from an adult who had HIV and had not received antiretroviral therapy, or was an uninfected healthy control (not recorded which). The CDR3 here is CSARNSSYEQYF. CDR3 DNA: TGCAGTGCTAGAAACAGCTCCTACGAGCAGTACTTC.